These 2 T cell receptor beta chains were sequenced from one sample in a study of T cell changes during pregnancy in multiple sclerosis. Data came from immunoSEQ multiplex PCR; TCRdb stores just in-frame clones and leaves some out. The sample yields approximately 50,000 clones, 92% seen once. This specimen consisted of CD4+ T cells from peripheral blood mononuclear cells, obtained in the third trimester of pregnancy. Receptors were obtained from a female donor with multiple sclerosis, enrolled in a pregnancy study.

CDR3 sequence: CASSPGDRGEKLFF. The CDR3 nucleotides are TGTGCCAGCAGTCCGGGTGACAGGGGTGAAAAACTGTTTTTT. The chain joins TRBV27 to TRBJ1-4; 8 nucleotides agree with TRBD1. The CDR3 loop spans 14 amino acids. In germline, CDR1 is MNHEY, CDR2 SMNVEV (reference sequence). V lost 5 bases and J lost 7; bases outside the gene matches: 6.

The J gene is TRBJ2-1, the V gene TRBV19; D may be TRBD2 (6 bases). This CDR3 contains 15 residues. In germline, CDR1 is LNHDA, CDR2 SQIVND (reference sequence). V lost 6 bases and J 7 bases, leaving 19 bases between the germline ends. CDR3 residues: CASRPGRSAGNEQFF. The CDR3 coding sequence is TGTGCCAGTAGACCCGGGCGATCGGCGGGGAATGAGCAGTTCTTC. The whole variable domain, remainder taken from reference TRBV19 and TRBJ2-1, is DGGITQSPKYLFRKEGQNVTLSCEQNLNHDAMYWYRQDPGQGLRLIYYSQIVNDFQKGDIAEGYSVSREKKESFPLTVTSAQKNPTAFYLCASRPGRSAGNEQFFGPGTRLTVL.